The clone carrying this TCR beta chain was observed many times. Its target is unknown. TCRdb ran MiXCR on the 5' RACE reads and lists one entry per CDR3 protein. Of tens of thousands of distinct CDR3 sequences listed, 17% are singletons. The record originates from a study of neurological immune-mediated disorders. Study-wide findings and caveats: The level of TCR clonal expansion was highest in patients with HTLV-1-associated myelopathy and lowest in multiple sclerosis, where it fell below the level seen in healthy controls.

As healthy controls, volunteers from a blood bank in Maryland, USA, were used. Sequenced sample: PBMCs. The TCR originated in a woman aged 40 to 50 in good health.

CDR3 loop: CASSPRDSETQYF. In DNA form, the CDR3 reads TGTGCCAGCAGTCCGCGGGACTCTGAGACCCAGTACTTC. The chain combines TRBV2 with TRBJ2-5, with D possibly TRBD2 on 6 matching bases. CDR1 and CDR2 from the germline V gene are SNHLY and FYNNEI. Trimming cost V 5 bases and J 5 bases, with 12 bases left between them. The CDR3 covers 13 residues.